Listed here are 12 T cell receptor beta chains from one sample, sequenced in a study of T cell responses to AZD1222 COVID-19 vaccine. Sequencing used immunoSEQ multiplex PCR; TCRdb keeps in-frame clones, though not all of them. The repertoire includes roughly 180,000 clones, about nine tenths of them detected once, and about 1.7% sits in the top ten. The sample in question was peripheral blood, obtained 28 days after the second AZD1222 dose. These receptors were taken from an adult who received the AZD1222 COVID-19 vaccine.

The chain couples TRBV6-6 to TRBJ1-2; possible D gene TRBD1, 5 bases. Deletions cut 7 bases from V and 4 bases from J, with 13 bases between. The CDR3 is 13 residues long. Germline-derived CDR1 and CDR2 are MNHNY and SVGAGI (reference sequence). The CDR3 region has the DNA TGTGCCAGCACCTACCTCGGGGGCTATGGCTACACCTTC. It encodes CASTYLGGYGYTF.

The V call is TRBV13, the J call TRBJ2-2; no firm D call. CDR1 PRHDT and CDR2 FYEKMQ come from the germline V gene (reference sequence). Trimming cost V 5 bases and J 6 bases, with 4 bases left between them. This CDR3 is 11 amino acids long. CDR3 amino acids: CASSRAGELFF. Here the CDR3 DNA reads TGTGCCAGCAGCCGGGCCGGGGAGCTGTTTTTT.

The V gene is TRBV2, the J gene TRBJ1-2; D remains ambiguous. The germline V and J ends were trimmed by 2 bases and 2 bases, with 12 bases remaining between them. This CDR3 is built from 15 residues. Per germline, CDR1 SNHLY and CDR2 FYNNEI. The CDR3 reads CASSESARVNYGYTF. CDR3 nucleotides: TGTGCCAGCAGTGAAAGTGCCAGAGTCAACTATGGCTACACCTTC.

V usage is TRBV2 and J usage is TRBJ1-2, with TRBD1 matching 7 bases. J was trimmed by 6 bases and V by 1 base; bases with no gene match: 5. The CDR3 spans 14 residues. CDR1 and CDR2 (germline): SNHLY, FYNNEI. CDR3 in amino acids: CASSEGGTVNGYTF. As DNA, the CDR3 is TGTGCCAGCAGTGAAGGAGGGACAGTAAATGGCTACACCTTC.

The chain combines TRBV5-1 with TRBJ1-2, with TRBD1 matching 8 bases. The CDR3 contains 14 residues. CDR1 is SGHRS and CDR2 is YFSETQ in the germline V gene. V gave up 4 bases and J gave up 6 bases; unmatched junction bases: 8. Here the CDR3 DNA reads TGCGCCAGCAGCCCCGGACAGGGAGTAGATGGCTACACCTTC. Protein sequence: CASSPGQGVDGYTF. Full variable domain (remainder filled in from reference TRBV5-1 and TRBJ1-2): KAGVTQTPRYLIKTRGQQVTLSCSPISGHRSVSWYQQTPGQGLQFLFEYFSETQRNKGNFPGRFSGRQFSNSRSEMNVSTLELGDSALYLCASSPGQGVDGYTFGSGTRLTVV.

This chain joins TRBV9 and TRBJ2-1; D is unresolved. Germline CDR1 SGDLS, CDR2 YYNGEE. The V and J ends lost 3 bases and 4 bases respectively, with 11 bases between them. This CDR3 is built from 14 residues. The CDR3 nucleotides read TGTGCCAGCAGCGCTCAAGTCGGATACAATGAGCAGTTCTTC. Protein sequence: CASSAQVGYNEQFF.

Only one count was recorded for this clone. The genes are TRBV4-1 and TRBJ2-1, with 10 bases identical to TRBD2. V lost 3 bases and J lost 5; bases outside the gene matches: 7. The CDR3 is 16 amino acids. The germline V gene has CDR1 MGHRA and CDR2 YSYEKL. CDR3 sequence (DNA): TGCGCCAGCAGCCAGGCCGGGACTAGCGCGCACAATGAGCAGTTCTTC. It specifies CASSQAGTSAHNEQFF.

The chain recombines TRBV24-1 with TRBJ1-1; D gene unclear. Germline CDR1 and CDR2: KGHDR and SFDVKD. The length of the CDR3 is 11 residues. Trimming stripped 9 bases from V and 3 bases from J, with 7 bases between. The CDR3 spells CATDGHTEAFF. As DNA, the CDR3 is TGTGCCACCGACGGTCACACTGAAGCTTTCTTT.

The chain recombines TRBV6-2 or TRBV6-3 with TRBJ2-4, with 14 bases lining up with TRBD2. Germline V gene data show CDR1 as MNHEY and CDR2 as SVGEGT. Trimming removed 0 bases from V and 6 bases from J; junction bases left unmatched: 1. The CDR3 extends over 16 amino acids. This CDR3 is CASSYSTSGGANIQYF. CDR3 DNA sequence: TGTGCCAGCAGTTACTCGACTAGCGGGGGGGCAAACATTCAGTACTTC.

This clone was observed a handful of times. CDR3 sequence (DNA): TGTGCCAGCAGTGATCAAACAGGGGCCAGATCACCCCTCCACTTT. Translated: CASSDQTGARSPLHF. The chain employs TRBV6-1 and TRBJ1-6, with 7 positions matching TRBD1. The V gene's germline CDR1 is MNHNS and CDR2 SASEGT. V was clipped by 3 bases and J by 10 bases; unmatched bases: 9. CDR3 size: 15 residues.

The CDR3 DNA reads TGTGCCAGCAGCCCGGGACTTTCTCCCTTCTTC. Amino acids: CASSPGLSPFF. The V gene is TRBV6-5, the J gene TRBJ2-1; D is possibly TRBD2 (6 bases). The CDR3 is 11 residues long. Germline CDR1 reads MNHEY; CDR2 reads SVGAGI. Trimming left V 6 bases short and J 16 bases short, with 16 bases between.

This sequence joins TRBV28 and TRBJ1-4; no clear D. This CDR3 is built from 13 residues. V shed 1 base and J shed 10 bases, with 10 bases lying between them. Germline loops: CDR1 MDHEN, CDR2 SYDVKM. CDR3 amino acids: CASSLSPPGKLFF. As DNA, the CDR3 is TGTGCCAGCAGTTTATCACCACCAGGAAAACTGTTTTTT.